A selection of T cell receptor beta chains follows, all from one sample in a study of blood T cells in healthy people across ages. TCRdb recomputed calls from the 5' RACE reads with MiXCR, one row per CDR3 protein. The sample holds 500,000 to 650,000 distinct CDR3 sequences, roughly a quarter seen once. These same data were also listed under a study on T cells of mothers and their children.

What was sequenced was blood. The receptors derive from a boy between 2 and 10 years old in good health. CDR3s include the opening cysteine and the closing phenylalanine or tryptophan. The D gene is left open where the match is weak. The size entry is marked missing in some rows and otherwise reads once, few, many or a size class.

J: TRBJ2-5
D: NA
V: TRBV20-1
size: once
CDR3: CSARWDLAETQYF
DNA: TGCAGTGCTAGATGGGACCTGGCGGAGACCCAGTACTTC

J: TRBJ2-1
D: TRBD1
V: TRBV12-3/TRBV12-4
size: many
CDR3: CASSPLGGQGQFF
DNA: TGTGCCAGCAGCCCCTTGGGGGGACAGGGACAGTTCTTC

J: TRBJ1-1
D: NA
V: TRBV25-1
size: few
CDR3: CASSEGGQGNTEAFF
DNA: TGTGCCAGCAGTGAAGGGGGACAAGGGAACACTGAAGCTTTCTTT

J: TRBJ1-4
D: TRBD1
V: TRBV7-9
size: NA
CDR3: CASSLSTGIGILFF
DNA: TGTGCCAGCAGCTTGTCGACAGGGATTGGTATACTGTTTTTT

J: TRBJ2-3
D: TRBD2
V: TRBV20-1
size: NA
CDR3: CSARRLAGGPRTDTQYF
DNA: TGCAGTGCTAGAAGACTAGCGGGAGGGCCGAGAACAGATACGCAGTATTTT

J: TRBJ2-5
D: NA
V: TRBV27
size: few
CDR3: CASSLRGGRGETQYF
DNA: TGTGCCAGCAGTTTAAGGGGGGGAAGAGGAGAGACCCAGTACTTC

J: TRBJ1-2
D: NA
V: TRBV7-2
size: few
CDR3: CASSQRDLGGNYGYTF
DNA: TGTGCCAGCAGCCAAAGGGACCTGGGTGGCAACTATGGCTACACCTTC

J: TRBJ2-5
D: NA
V: TRBV24-1
size: NA
CDR3: CATSDGQETQYF
DNA: TGTGCCACCAGTGATGGCCAAGAGACCCAGTACTTC

J: TRBJ2-3
D: TRBD2
V: TRBV10-3
size: NA
CDR3: CAISDGSSGSFGDTQYF
DNA: TGTGCCATCAGTGACGGAAGTAGCGGGAGTTTTGGAGATACGCAGTATTTT

J: TRBJ1-2
D: NA
V: TRBV11-2
size: NA
CDR3: CASSLEGMGGYTF
DNA: TGTGCCAGCAGCTTAGAGGGTATGGGAGGCTACACCTTC

J: TRBJ2-3
D: NA
V: TRBV7-7
size: many
CDR3: CASSLGRSDTQYF
DNA: TGTGCCAGCAGCTTGGGCAGATCAGATACGCAGTATTTT

J: TRBJ2-1
D: TRBD2
V: TRBV10-3
size: NA
CDR3: CATYSAGESNEQFF
DNA: TGTGCCACCTACTCAGCGGGAGAGTCCAATGAGCAGTTCTTC

J: TRBJ2-7
D: NA
V: TRBV20-1
size: NA
CDR3: CSAHRDVSYEQYF
DNA: TGCAGTGCCCACAGGGATGTGTCTTACGAGCAGTACTTC

J: TRBJ1-5
D: TRBD1
V: TRBV30
size: NA
CDR3: CAWSVRGGRQPQHF
DNA: TGTGCCTGGAGTGTACGAGGGGGCCGACAGCCCCAGCATTTT

J: TRBJ2-1
D: NA
V: TRBV20-1
size: NA
CDR3: CSATGWGSSGEQFF
DNA: TGCAGTGCCACCGGATGGGGATCTTCGGGCGAGCAGTTCTTC

J: TRBJ2-7
D: TRBD2
V: TRBV20-1
size: NA
CDR3: CSARGLGGYEQYF
DNA: TGCAGTGCTAGGGGACTAGGCGGCTACGAGCAGTACTTC

J: TRBJ2-5
D: NA
V: TRBV21-1
size: NA
CDR3: CASSEGRGPRQETQYF
DNA: TGTGCCAGCAGCGAGGGGAGGGGGCCCCGCCAAGAGACCCAGTACTTC

J: TRBJ1-1
D: NA
V: TRBV28
size: NA
CDR3: CASSRGGAGKAFF
DNA: TGTGCCAGCAGCCGTGGCGGAGCAGGGAAAGCTTTCTTT

J: TRBJ1-1
D: NA
V: TRBV13
size: NA
CDR3: CANSFHSMNTEAFF
DNA: TGTGCCAACAGCTTTCATTCAATGAACACTGAAGCTTTCTTT

J: TRBJ2-1
D: NA
V: TRBV6-5
size: NA
CDR3: CASSSPGANEQFF
DNA: TGTGCCAGCAGTTCCCCCGGGGCGAATGAGCAGTTCTTC

J: TRBJ2-7
D: TRBD1
V: TRBV18
size: NA
CDR3: CASSPGTGAYYEQYF
DNA: TGTGCCAGCTCACCGGGGACAGGGGCATATTACGAGCAGTACTTC

J: TRBJ1-2
D: NA
V: TRBV27
size: NA
CDR3: CASSLFPLGDLDGYTF
DNA: TGTGCCAGCAGTTTATTCCCCTTAGGGGATCTGGATGGCTACACCTTC

J: TRBJ2-7
D: TRBD2
V: TRBV12-3/TRBV12-4
size: NA
CDR3: CASSLMGGGLAGEQYF
DNA: TGTGCCAGCAGTTTAATGGGTGGGGGACTAGCGGGCGAGCAGTACTTC

J: TRBJ1-4
D: NA
V: TRBV4-2
size: NA
CDR3: CASSLRGPNEKLFF
DNA: TGTGCCAGCAGCCTCAGGGGCCCGAATGAAAAACTGTTTTTT

J: TRBJ1-4
D: NA
V: TRBV2
size: NA
CDR3: CASSEGTSGEKLFF
DNA: TGTGCCAGCAGTGAAGGAACGAGCGGTGAAAAACTGTTTTTT

J: TRBJ1-2
D: NA
V: TRBV5-1
size: few
CDR3: CASSFLGQIYGYTF
DNA: TGCGCCAGCAGCTTCCTTGGACAGATATATGGCTACACCTTC

J: TRBJ2-7
D: TRBD1
V: TRBV20-1
size: few
CDR3: CSARDTTGTGDEQYF
DNA: TGCAGTGCTAGAGACACTACCGGGACAGGGGACGAGCAGTACTTC

J: TRBJ2-2
D: NA
V: TRBV10-2
size: once
CDR3: CASRVQGGLQGTGELFF
DNA: TGCGCCAGCAGGGTCCAGGGCGGACTACAGGGTACCGGGGAGCTGTTTTTT